Below, 25 T cell receptor beta chains from the same sample are listed, as sequenced in a study of blood T cell repertoires in COVID-19. Data came from immunoSEQ multiplex PCR; TCRdb stores just in-frame clones and leaves some out. Of approximately 500,000 clones detected, 70% to 90% appear once; the ten largest clones hold about 8%. The sample taken for sequencing was peripheral blood. All receptors come from a woman aged 50 to 60 with COVID-19, enrolled during active disease.

The J gene is TRBJ1-1, the V gene TRBV3-1 (or the pseudogene TRBV3-2); D possibly corresponds to TRBD1 (6 bases). V was trimmed by 4 bases and J by 11 bases, leaving 14 bases between them. This CDR3 spans 12 amino acids. Germline CDR1 and CDR2: LGHDT and YNNKEL (reference sequence). The CDR3 nucleotides are TGTGCCAGCAGCCCCCAGGGGCTTGGTGCTTTCTTT. It translates to CASSPQGLGAFF.

The chain combines TRBV27 with TRBJ1-1; D gene ambiguous. The CDR3 extends over 14 amino acids. V lost 3 bases and J 2 bases, leaving 10 bases between the germline ends. Per germline, CDR1 MNHEY and CDR2 SMNVEV (reference sequence). The DNA of the CDR3 is TGTGCCAGCAGTTTGCAGGTCAGAAACACTGAAGCTTTCTTT. This gives the protein CASSLQVRNTEAFF.

CDR3 coding DNA: TGTGCCAGCAGCCCCCCGCGACTGAGGGAAGGCGGATACCAAGCTTTCTTT. Its translation is CASSPPRLREGGYQAFF. The rearrangement joins TRBV28 to TRBJ1-1; D unresolved. Germline V lookup: CDR1 MDHEN, CDR2 SYDVKM. V lost 6 bases and J 9 bases, leaving 29 bases between the germline ends. The CDR3 is 17 residues long.

The chain combines TRBV3-1 (or the pseudogene TRBV3-2) with TRBJ1-1, with a possible D match to TRBD1 (5 bases). The CDR3 sequence is 15 residues long. Trimming took 1 base from V and 5 from J, leaving 14 bases between them. Germline V gene data show CDR1 as LGHDT and CDR2 as YNNKEL (reference sequence). CDR3 DNA: TGTGCCAGCAGCCAAGGAGGCAAGGGGTGGACTGAAGCTTTCTTT. Residues: CASSQGGKGWTEAFF.

V is TRBV5-6 and J is TRBJ1-1; D unresolved. CDR1 and CDR2 from the germline V gene are SGHDT and YYEEEE. With 0 bases removed from V and 10 bases from J, the gap between germline ends came to 7 bases. This CDR3 comprises 11 residues. The CDR3 reads CASSLGAGAFF. The CDR3 DNA sequence: TGTGCCAGCAGCTTGGGGGCGGGAGCTTTCTTT.

This rearrangement joins TRBV28 to TRBJ1-2, with no clear D. Germline V gene data show CDR1 as MDHEN and CDR2 as SYDVKM. With 1 base removed from V and 5 bases from J, the gap between germline ends came to 8 bases. This CDR3 is 13 amino acids long. In DNA, the CDR3 is TGTGCCAGCAGTTTATTGGGAGGGTATGGCTACACCTTC. This gives the protein CASSLLGGYGYTF.

The chain links TRBV7-2 to TRBJ1-5; 8 nucleotides agree with TRBD1. Looked up from germline, CDR1 is SGHTA and CDR2 is FQGNSA. The CDR3 extends over 15 amino acids. With V trimmed by 0 bases and J by 7 bases, 5 bases remained unmatched. The CDR3: CASSLAEGTGQPQHF. The CDR3 DNA reads as TGTGCCAGCAGCTTAGCGGAGGGGACAGGACAGCCCCAGCATTTT.

V usage is TRBV11-2 and J usage is TRBJ1-2, with 12 nucleotides matching TRBD1. The CDR3 has 16 residues. CDR1 is SGHAT and CDR2 is FQNNGV in the germline V gene. Trimming cost V 5 bases and J 8 bases; bases outside gene matches: 12. The CDR3: CASSHLAPGQGAGYTF. CDR3 nucleotides: TGTGCCAGCAGCCACCTAGCCCCGGGACAGGGGGCGGGCTACACCTTC.

The chain combines TRBV5-4 with TRBJ2-3, with D possibly matching TRBD2 (6 bases). With 4 bases removed from V and 5 bases from J, the gap between germline ends came to 17 bases. CDR3 length: 15 amino acids. Germline V lookup: CDR1 SGHNT, CDR2 YYREEE (reference sequence). Here the CDR3 reads CASSRGSGVQDTQYF. DNA for the CDR3: TGTGCCAGCAGCAGGGGTAGCGGAGTACAAGATACGCAGTATTTT.

The chain links TRBV9 to TRBJ1-1; 7 nucleotides align to TRBD1. V shed 3 bases and J 8 bases; nucleotides not matched to a gene: 4. Per the germline V gene, CDR1 is SGDLS and CDR2 is YYNGEE. CDR3 length: 12 amino acids. CDR3 DNA: TGTGCCAGCAGCGGTGACAGGGAAGAAGCTTTCTTT. Translated, it gives CASSGDREEAFF.

J is TRBJ2-7 and V is TRBV6-6; maybe TRBD1 (6 bases). V was pared by 8 bases and J by 4 bases, with 12 bases between. Germline V gives CDR1 MNHNY, CDR2 SVGAGI (reference sequence). The CDR3 is 12 amino acids. Written as DNA, the CDR3 is TGTGCCAGCGGGAGTGACAGGTACGAGCAGTACTTC. It encodes CASGSDRYEQYF.

The V gene is TRBV9, the J gene TRBJ1-5, with 9 bases identical to TRBD1. Germline V CDR1 and CDR2: SGDLS, YYNGEE. This CDR3 spans 14 amino acids. The V and J ends lost 4 bases and 6 bases, in that order; junction bases with no gene match: 5. CDR3 protein: CASSPTGGGQPQHF. The CDR3 nucleotides read TGTGCCAGCAGCCCAACAGGGGGCGGTCAGCCCCAGCATTTT.

This sequence joins TRBV20-1 and TRBJ1-6; 9 bases match TRBD1. The CDR3 loop spans 15 amino acids. Germline CDR1 is DFQATT and CDR2 is SNEGSKA (reference sequence). V lost 3 bases to trimming and J lost 6 bases; unmatched junction nucleotides: 6. CDR3 amino acids: CSASSGTGFNSPLHF. The CDR3 DNA is TGCAGTGCTAGTTCCGGGACAGGGTTTAATTCACCCCTCCACTTT.

V usage is TRBV7-9 and J usage is TRBJ2-2; 9 bases are a match to TRBD2. The germline CDR1 and CDR2 sequences are SEHNR and FQNEAQ (reference sequence). With V trimmed by 4 bases and J by 9 bases, 9 bases remained unmatched. The CDR3 spans 15 residues. CDR3 bases: TGTGCCAGCAGCTCGGGCGGGGGGGCCTTCCGGGAGCTGTTTTTT. Protein product: CASSSGGGAFRELFF.

V usage is TRBV27 and J usage is TRBJ1-6; possible D gene TRBD1, 5 bases. V was shortened by 2 bases and J by 4 bases, with 9 bases between the two germline ends. This CDR3 is 15 amino acids long. The germline CDR1 and CDR2 sequences are MNHEY and SMNVEV (reference sequence). In DNA, the CDR3 is TGTGCCAGCAGTTTACAGGGCACTTATAATTCACCCCTCCACTTT. Protein product: CASSLQGTYNSPLHF.

The gene calls are TRBV7-9 and TRBJ1-2; 9 nucleotides agree with TRBD1. Trimming took 2 bases from V and 2 from J; bases not matched to a gene: 9. Germline CDR1 and CDR2: SEHNR and FQNEAQ (reference sequence). The CDR3 length is 17 residues. CDR3 DNA sequence: TGTGCCAGCAGCTTAAGGGACAGGGATATAACGAACTATGGCTACACCTTC. Encoded protein: CASSLRDRDITNYGYTF.

This clone was seen only a few times. The chain couples TRBV19 to TRBJ1-4, with TRBD1 matching 7 bases. V trimming: 5 bases; J trimming: 3 bases; junction bases outside the gene matches: 12. The germline CDR1 and CDR2 sequences are LNHDA and SQIVND (reference sequence). The CDR3 is made up of 17 amino acids. Written as DNA, the CDR3 is TGTGCCAGTAGTGATGGCCCTTACAGGGGATCTAATGAAAAACTGTTTTTT. Residues: CASSDGPYRGSNEKLFF.

The CDR3 is CASSSTGGFDTQYF. The DNA of the CDR3 is TGCGCCAGCAGTTCCACAGGGGGATTCGATACGCAGTATTTT. The genes are TRBV5-1 and TRBJ2-3, with TRBD1 matching over 8 bases. The CDR3 loop spans 14 amino acids. J gave up 6 bases and V 5 bases, and 8 bases lay outside the gene matches. The germline V gene encodes CDR1 SGHRS and CDR2 YFSETQ.

The table lists this clone with a few counts. The chain links TRBV5-1 to TRBJ2-3; possibly TRBD2 for D (6 bases). This CDR3 contains 14 residues. The V end was cut by 1 base, the J end by 6 bases, with 12 bases between. Per germline, CDR1 SGHRS and CDR2 YFSETQ. CDR3 bases: TGCGCCAGCAGCTTGACAGCAGGGAGGGATACGCAGTATTTT. This encodes CASSLTAGRDTQYF.

The chain employs TRBV11-2 and TRBJ2-7; no firm D call. The CDR3 runs 13 residues. The V and J ends lost 3 bases and 3 bases respectively, with 9 bases between them. Germline-derived CDR1 and CDR2 are SGHAT and FQNNGV. This CDR3 reads CASSLAVDYEQYF. The CDR3 DNA reads as TGTGCCAGCAGCTTGGCCGTTGACTACGAGCAGTACTTC.

The rearrangement uses TRBV13 and TRBJ1-2, with TRBD1 as a possible D gene (5 bases). The CDR3 consists of 12 residues. Germline CDR1 reads PRHDT; CDR2 reads FYEKMQ (reference sequence). The V end was cut by 6 bases, the J end by 2 bases, with 7 bases between. The CDR3 is CASRGHNYGYTF. CDR3 nucleotides: TGTGCCAGCAGAGGACACAACTATGGCTACACCTTC.

The chain couples TRBV7-2 to TRBJ2-3; 15 bases align to TRBD2. Losses at the gene ends were 5 bases for V and 2 bases for J; bases not matched to a gene: 5. The CDR3 is made up of 17 amino acids. Germline V lookup: CDR1 SGHTA, CDR2 FQGNSA. As DNA, the CDR3 is TGTGCCAGCAGCACCCGGACTAGCGGGGGGGTCACAGATACGCAGTATTTT. Translating it yields CASSTRTSGGVTDTQYF.

V usage is TRBV30 and J usage is TRBJ2-3, with D unclear. The germline V gene encodes CDR1 GTSNPN and CDR2 SVGIG (reference sequence). The CDR3 is 11 amino acids. Trimming cost V 4 bases and J 6 bases, with 8 bases left between them. The CDR3, as DNA: TGTGCCTGGAAACGGTCTGATACGCAGTATTTT. Translation gives CAWKRSDTQYF.

CDR3 sequence reads: CASSQQGSRNEQFF. CDR3 sequence (DNA): TGTGCCAGCAGCCAGCAGGGTTCTCGAAATGAGCAGTTCTTC. The V gene is TRBV3-1 (or the pseudogene TRBV3-2), the J gene TRBJ2-1; D is possibly TRBD1 (5 bases). V gave up 3 bases and J gave up 7 bases, with 13 bases separating them. The CDR3 has 14 amino acids. Per germline, CDR1 LGHDT and CDR2 YNNKEL (reference sequence).

The chain carries TRBV7-6 and TRBJ1-1, with 12 bases matching TRBD1. J was trimmed by 4 bases and V by 0 bases; bases with no gene match: 3. The CDR3 contains 16 residues. The germline CDR1 and CDR2 sequences are SGHVS and FNYEAQ. CDR3 region: CASSLAGTGGSTEAFF. The CDR3 DNA follows: TGTGCCAGCAGCTTAGCAGGGACAGGGGGCAGCACTGAAGCTTTCTTT.